The 14 T cell receptor beta chains listed next were all sequenced from one sample in a study of cytomegalovirus exposure and HLA in healthy donors. Assay: immunoSEQ multiplex PCR; the TCRdb copy retains only in-frame clones and omits some. This table has some 80,000 clones, 90% to 97% appearing once. Source material: PBMCs. Receptors were obtained from a woman aged 18-29 years in good health and CMV-seronegative.

The V call is TRBV7-9, the J call TRBJ2-7; 9 positions agree with TRBD2. The CDR3 extends over 15 amino acids. Germline V gene sequence: CDR1 SEHNR, CDR2 FQNEAQ (reference sequence). Unmatched junction bases numbered 5, after V lost 3 bases and J lost 2 bases. The CDR3 nucleotides are TGTGCCAGCAGCTTGGCGGGGGGGGCGGCCTACGAGCAGTACTTC. It is translated as CASSLAGGAAYEQYF. The full variable domain, its missing parts supplied by reference TRBV7-9 and TRBJ2-7, is DTGVSQNPRHKITKRGQNVTFRCDPISEHNRLYWYRQTLGQGPEFLTYFQNEAQLEKSRLLSDRFSAERPKGSFSTLEIQRTEQGDSAMYLCASSLAGGAAYEQYFGPGTRLTVT.

The chain is built from TRBV15 and TRBJ2-1, with D unresolved. This CDR3 contains 16 residues. Germline V gives CDR1 LNHNV, CDR2 YYDKDF (reference sequence). V lost 1 base, J lost 0 bases, and 10 bases lay in between. The CDR3 spells CATSRAVERSYNEQFF. In nucleotides, the CDR3 is TGTGCCACCAGCAGAGCCGTGGAGCGCTCCTACAATGAGCAGTTCTTC.

The rearrangement joins TRBV5-1 to TRBJ2-7; 14 nucleotides match TRBD2. The germline V gene encodes CDR1 SGHRS and CDR2 YFSETQ. After removal of 4 bases from V and 5 bases from J, the junction contained 2 bases not matched to a gene. The length of the CDR3 is 14 residues. This CDR3 reads CASSGGLAGDEQYF. The CDR3, as DNA: TGCGCCAGCAGCGGGGGACTAGCGGGAGACGAGCAGTACTTC. The entire variable domain, with the rest obtained from reference TRBV5-1 and TRBJ2-7, is as follows: KAGVTQTPRYLIKTRGQQVTLSCSPISGHRSVSWYQQTPGQGLQFLFEYFSETQRNKGNFPGRFSGRQFSNSRSEMNVSTLELGDSALYLCASSGGLAGDEQYFGPGTRLTVT.

The rearrangement uses TRBV11-3 and TRBJ2-7, with D uncertain. The V and J ends lost 5 bases and 4 bases respectively, with 12 bases between them. The CDR3 totals 13 residues. CDR1 and CDR2 from the germline V gene are SGHNT and YENEEA. Here the CDR3 reads CASSPGGTYEQYF. The CDR3 coding sequence is TGTGCCAGCAGCCCTGGCGGTACGTACGAGCAGTACTTC.

The CDR3, as DNA: TGTGCCGGTGACACCGGGACAGGGTACAATGAGCAGTTCTTC. Translated: CAGDTGTGYNEQFF. V usage is TRBV7-9 and J usage is TRBJ2-1; 9 bases are a match to TRBD1. CDR1 SEHNR and CDR2 FQNEAQ come from the germline V gene (reference sequence). The CDR3 sequence is 14 residues long. The J segment lost 4 bases and the V segment lost 11 bases, leaving 9 bases of the junction unmatched.

Of note for this clone: The junction shows a germline mismatch at one end, possibly a read error. The V and J genes are TRBV9 and TRBJ2-3, with 7 bases aligning to TRBD1. Germline CDR1 is SGDLS and CDR2 is YYNGEE. The CDR3 loop spans 15 amino acids. The CDR3 nucleotides read TGTGCCAGCAGCGCACAGGGGTTGCGCACGGATACGCAGTATTTT. Translating gives CASSAQGLRTDTQYF.

This clone was counted a single time. The V gene is TRBV27, the J gene TRBJ1-2, with 9 bases matching TRBD1. J gave up 3 bases and V 4 bases, and 9 bases lay outside the gene matches. The CDR3 totals 16 residues. CDR1 MNHEY and CDR2 SMNVEV come from the germline V gene (reference sequence). In DNA form, the CDR3 reads TGTGCCAGCAGTTCTAACCGGGACAGGGAGGACTATGGCTACACCTTC. It codes for CASSSNRDREDYGYTF.

The chain links TRBV5-1 to TRBJ2-3; maybe TRBD2 (6 bases). The CDR3 is 14 residues long. Germline V gene data show CDR1 as SGHRS and CDR2 as YFSETQ. V lost 6 bases to trimming and J lost 2 bases, with 13 bases between them. CDR3 DNA sequence: TGCGCCAGCACCCAACGGGGGACCACAGATACGCAGTATTTT. Translating it yields CASTQRGTTDTQYF.

The CDR3 sequence is CASSLACQGYFSYNEQFF. For the CDR3, the DNA is TGTGCCAGCAGCTTGGCCTGTCAGGGTTACTTCTCCTACAATGAGCAGTTCTTC. The genes are TRBV5-7 and TRBJ2-1, with D maybe TRBD1 (5 bases). TRBV5-7 has ORF status, its function being uncertain. This CDR3 is 18 amino acids long. Trimming took off 0 bases at V and 0 bases at J, with 16 bases between the two ends.

The chain combines TRBV10-1 with TRBJ2-1; 8 nucleotides line up with TRBD2. From germline, CDR1 is WNHNN and CDR2 SYGVQD (reference sequence). V lost 8 bases and J lost 2; bases outside the gene matches: 8. This CDR3 spans 15 amino acids. The CDR3 nucleotides read TGCGCCAGCGCCCCGGGGGGGATACCCTACAATGAGCAGTTCTTC. It yields the protein CASAPGGIPYNEQFF.

The V gene is TRBV6-1, the J gene TRBJ2-7; a possible D gene is TRBD2 (6 bases). Trimming shortened V by 7 bases and J by 4 bases, and 17 bases separated the two germline ends. Germline CDR1 reads MNHNS; CDR2 reads SASEGT. CDR3 length: 14 residues. CDR3 coding DNA: TGTGCCAGCAACAAAGTGGAGGGAGCTTACGAGCAGTACTTC. It codes for CASNKVEGAYEQYF.

This chain connects TRBV6-1 to TRBJ2-7; unclear D gene. V lost 7 bases, J lost 0 bases, and 10 bases lay in between. This CDR3 is built from 13 residues. CDR1 is MNHNS, CDR2 SASEGT, per germline. The CDR3 loop is CASTTGGSYEQYF. CDR3 nucleotide sequence: TGTGCCAGCACCACCGGCGGCTCCTACGAGCAGTACTTC.

CDR3 sequence (DNA): TGTGCCAGTACACAGGGCTGGAACACTGAAGCTTTCTTT. Protein: CASTQGWNTEAFF. The chain couples TRBV6-1 to TRBJ1-1, with D perhaps matching TRBD1 (6 bases). The CDR3 spans 13 residues. Germline loops: CDR1 MNHNS, CDR2 SASEGT. V lost 9 bases and J 1 base, leaving 12 bases between the germline ends.

The chain recombines TRBV5-1 with TRBJ2-3, with TRBD1 identical over 11 bases. This CDR3 spans 15 amino acids. Germline values: CDR1 SGHRS, CDR2 YFSETQ. V shed 4 bases and J 6 bases; nucleotides not matched to a gene: 7. The CDR3 sequence is CASSLGTGGLDTQYF. The CDR3 region has the DNA TGCGCCAGCAGCCTCGGGACAGGGGGTTTGGATACGCAGTATTTT.